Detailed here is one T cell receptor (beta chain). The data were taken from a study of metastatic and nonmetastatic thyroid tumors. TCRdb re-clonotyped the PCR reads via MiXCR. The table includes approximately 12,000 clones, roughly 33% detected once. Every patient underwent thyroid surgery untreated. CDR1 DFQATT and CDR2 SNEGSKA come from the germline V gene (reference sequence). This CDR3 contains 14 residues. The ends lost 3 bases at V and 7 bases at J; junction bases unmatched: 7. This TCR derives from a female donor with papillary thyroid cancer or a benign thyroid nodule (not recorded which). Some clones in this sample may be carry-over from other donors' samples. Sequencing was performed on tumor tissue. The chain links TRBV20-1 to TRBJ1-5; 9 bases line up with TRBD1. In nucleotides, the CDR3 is TGCAGTGCTAGGACGGACAGGGGAGGCCAGCCCCAGCATTTT. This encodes CSARTDRGGQPQHF.